The 8 T cell receptor beta chains below were found in one sample sequenced in a study of blood T cell repertoires in COVID-19. Measured with immunoSEQ multiplex PCR; TCRdb has only the in-frame clones, and not every one. The table includes 100,000 or so clones, more than 85% detected once. Material: peripheral blood. The receptor set was obtained from a human donor with active COVID-19. The donor label of this sample is uncertain.

V usage is TRBV5-1 and J usage is TRBJ2-7, with a weak D call TRBD2 (6 bases). Trimming shortened V by 4 bases and J by 5 bases, and 22 bases separated the two germline ends. The V gene's germline CDR1 is SGHRS and CDR2 YFSETQ. The CDR3 is 16 amino acids. CDR3 in DNA: TGCGCCAGCAGCCCGGAACCGGGGGTTAGGATCCACGAGCAGTACTTC. This sequence encodes CASSPEPGVRIHEQYF.

The chain carries TRBV6-5 and TRBJ2-3; the match to TRBD1 covers 11 bases. The CDR3 spans 15 residues. V was clipped by 6 bases and J by 6 bases; unmatched bases: 8. Germline loops: CDR1 MNHEY, CDR2 SVGAGI. CDR3 in amino acids: CASSPGQGGWDTQYF. CDR3 DNA: TGTGCCAGCAGCCCGGGACAGGGGGGCTGGGATACGCAGTATTTT.

V is TRBV3-1 (or the pseudogene TRBV3-2) and J is TRBJ2-1; TRBD1 is a possible D gene (5 bases). There are 15 residues in the CDR3. Per the germline V gene, CDR1 is LGHDT and CDR2 is YNNKEL (reference sequence). Trimming removed 4 bases from V and 2 bases from J, with 12 bases in between. The CDR3 DNA reads TGTGCCAGCAGCCTGGACATTATCACCTACAATGAGCAGTTCTTC. As protein: CASSLDIITYNEQFF.

The chain is built from TRBV14 and TRBJ2-2, with TRBD1 matching over 9 bases. CDR1 and CDR2 from the germline V gene are SGHDN and FVKESK. V shed 2 bases and J 5 bases; nucleotides not matched to a gene: 9. CDR3 size: 17 residues. CDR3 nucleotides: TGTGCCAGCAGCCAACTAATCGACAGGGGGTGGACCGGGGAGCTGTTTTTT. This sequence encodes CASSQLIDRGWTGELFF.

This clone showed up just once. The V gene is TRBV14, the J gene TRBJ1-1; TRBD1 aligns across 8 bases. V lost 4 bases to trimming and J lost 8 bases; unmatched junction nucleotides: 3. Germline V lookup: CDR1 SGHDN, CDR2 FVKESK. The CDR3 has 12 residues. DNA of the CDR3: TGTGCCAGCAGCCCGACAGGGGAGGAAGCTTTCTTT. It yields the protein CASSPTGEEAFF.

J is TRBJ1-6 and V is TRBV28; the match to TRBD1 covers 7 bases. This CDR3 comprises 17 residues. CDR1 is MDHEN and CDR2 is SYDVKM in the germline V gene. Trimming cost V 5 bases and J 9 bases; bases outside gene matches: 16. CDR3 bases: TGTGCCAGCAGTACCCCCGCGTTCGGACAGGTGTTTTCACCCCTCCACTTT. This gives the protein CASSTPAFGQVFSPLHF.

This clone showed up just once. V is TRBV6-2 or TRBV6-3 and J is TRBJ2-7; 7 bases match TRBD1. This CDR3 spans 15 amino acids. With V trimmed by 4 bases and J by 6 bases, 12 bases remained unmatched. CDR1 is MNHEY, CDR2 SVGEGT, per germline. In DNA form, the CDR3 reads TGTGCCAGCAGTTGGATGAGACAGGGATCAGGCGAGCAGTACTTC. This encodes CASSWMRQGSGEQYF.

The chain joins TRBV20-1 to TRBJ2-4; the D is unclear. The germline gives CDR1 DFQATT, CDR2 SNEGSKA (reference sequence). The CDR3 has 11 amino acids. The DNA of the CDR3 is TGCAGAGCAATAGCCAAAAACATTCAGTACTTC. Translating it yields CRAIAKNIQYF.